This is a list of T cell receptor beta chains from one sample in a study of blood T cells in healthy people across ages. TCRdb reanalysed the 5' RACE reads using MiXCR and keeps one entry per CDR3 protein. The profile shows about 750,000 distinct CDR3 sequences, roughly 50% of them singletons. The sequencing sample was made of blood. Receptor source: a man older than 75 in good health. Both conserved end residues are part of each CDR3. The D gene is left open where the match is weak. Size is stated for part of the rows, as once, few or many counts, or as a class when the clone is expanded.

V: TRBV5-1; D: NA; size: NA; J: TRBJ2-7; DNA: TGCGCCAGCAGCTTATTACAGGGACGCGAGCAGTACTTC; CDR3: CASSLLQGREQYF
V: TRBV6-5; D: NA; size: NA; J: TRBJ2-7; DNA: TGTGCCAGCAGTTACGCGGCAACCTACTCCTACGAGCAGTACTTC; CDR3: CASSYAATYSYEQYF
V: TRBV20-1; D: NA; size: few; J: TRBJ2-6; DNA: TGCAGTGCTTCGTCCCCCGGGGCCAACGTCCTGACTTTC; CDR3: CSASSPGANVLTF
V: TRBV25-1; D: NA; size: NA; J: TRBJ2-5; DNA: TGTGCCAGCAGCGGGAACACGGAGGCGAGTATGGATGAGCAGTACTTC; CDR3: CASSGNTEASMDEQYF
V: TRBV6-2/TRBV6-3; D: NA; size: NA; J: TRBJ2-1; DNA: TGTGCCAGCGATGACGGCGTCTCCTACAATGAGCAGTTCTTC; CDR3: CASDDGVSYNEQFF
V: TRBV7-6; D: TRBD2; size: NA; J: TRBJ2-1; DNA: TGTGCCAGCAGCTTAAGAATAGGCGGCGGGGGCTACAATGAGCAGTTCTTC; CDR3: CASSLRIGGGGYNEQFF
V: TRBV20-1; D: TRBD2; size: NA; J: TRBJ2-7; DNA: TGCAGTGCTCTACTAGCGGGAGGCTCCTACGAGCAGTACTTC; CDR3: CSALLAGGSYEQYF
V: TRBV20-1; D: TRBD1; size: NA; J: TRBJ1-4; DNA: TGCAGTGCTCGGGGACAGGGGGGAGCTAATGAAAAACCGTTTTTT; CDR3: CSARGQGGANEKPFF
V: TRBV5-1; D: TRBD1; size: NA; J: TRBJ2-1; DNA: TGCGCCAGCAGCTTGCCCGGGACAGGGATGGCCGATGAGCAGTTCTTC; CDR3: CASSLPGTGMADEQFF
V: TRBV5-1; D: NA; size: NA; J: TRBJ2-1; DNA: TGCGCCAGCAGCTTGGAACCTAGTCATGAGCAGTTCTTC; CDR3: CASSLEPSHEQFF
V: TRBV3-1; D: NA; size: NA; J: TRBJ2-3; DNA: TGTGCCAGCAGCCAATTCCCCTGGCACAGATACGCGTATTTT; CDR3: CASSQFPWHRYAYF
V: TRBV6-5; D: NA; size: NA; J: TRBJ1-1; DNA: TGTGCCAGCATAGCCAGGGATACTGAAGCTTTCTTT; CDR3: CASIARDTEAFF
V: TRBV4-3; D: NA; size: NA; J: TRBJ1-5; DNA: TGCGCCAGCAGCCAAGATACGACGTCGGGGCAGCCCCAGCATTTT; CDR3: CASSQDTTSGQPQHF
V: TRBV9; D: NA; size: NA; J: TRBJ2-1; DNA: TGTGCCAGCAGCGAAGGGACGCATGAGCAGTTCTTC; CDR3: CASSEGTHEQFF
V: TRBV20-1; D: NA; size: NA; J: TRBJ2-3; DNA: TGCAGTGCTAGAGGAGGGCAGGGGAATTTGTATTTT; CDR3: CSARGGQGNLYF
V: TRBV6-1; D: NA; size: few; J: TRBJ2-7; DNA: TGTGCCAGCAGTGATGCCATTCGCGAGCAGTACTTC; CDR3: CASSDAIREQYF